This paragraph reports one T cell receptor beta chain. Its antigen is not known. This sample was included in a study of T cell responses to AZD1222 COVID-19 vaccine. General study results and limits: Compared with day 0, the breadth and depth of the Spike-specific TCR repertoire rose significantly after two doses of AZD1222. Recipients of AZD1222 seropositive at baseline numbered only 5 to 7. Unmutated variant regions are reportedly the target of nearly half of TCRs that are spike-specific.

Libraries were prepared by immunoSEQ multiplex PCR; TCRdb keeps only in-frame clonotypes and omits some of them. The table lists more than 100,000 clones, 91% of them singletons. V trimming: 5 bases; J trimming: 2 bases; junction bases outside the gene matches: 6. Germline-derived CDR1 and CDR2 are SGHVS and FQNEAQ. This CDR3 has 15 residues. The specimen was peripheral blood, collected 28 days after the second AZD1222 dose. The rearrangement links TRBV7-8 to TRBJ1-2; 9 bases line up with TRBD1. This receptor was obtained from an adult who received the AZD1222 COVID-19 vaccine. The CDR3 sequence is CASSLTGQGNYGYTF. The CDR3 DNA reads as TGTGCCAGCAGCCTAACGGGACAGGGAAACTATGGCTACACCTTC.